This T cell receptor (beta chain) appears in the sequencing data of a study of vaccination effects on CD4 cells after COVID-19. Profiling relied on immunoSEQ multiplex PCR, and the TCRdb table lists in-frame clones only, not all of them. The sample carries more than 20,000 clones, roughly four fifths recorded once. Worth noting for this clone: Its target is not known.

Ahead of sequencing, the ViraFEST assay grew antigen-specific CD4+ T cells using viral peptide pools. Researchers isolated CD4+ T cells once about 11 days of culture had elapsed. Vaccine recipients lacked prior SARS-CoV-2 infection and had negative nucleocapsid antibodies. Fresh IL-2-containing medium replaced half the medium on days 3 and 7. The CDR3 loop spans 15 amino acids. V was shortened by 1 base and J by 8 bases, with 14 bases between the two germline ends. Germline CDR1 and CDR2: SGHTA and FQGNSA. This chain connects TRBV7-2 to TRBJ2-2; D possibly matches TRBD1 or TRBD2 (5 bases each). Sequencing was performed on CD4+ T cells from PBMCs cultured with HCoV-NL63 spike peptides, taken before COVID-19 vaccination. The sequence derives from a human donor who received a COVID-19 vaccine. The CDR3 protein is CASSLGGLAGGELFF. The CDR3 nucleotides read TGTGCCAGCAGCTTAGGAGGCCTAGCAGGGGGGGAGCTGTTTTTT.